This paragraph reports one T cell receptor (beta chain). The data were taken from a study of blood T cells in healthy people across ages. The CDR3 consists of 15 residues. V shed 2 bases and J shed 3 bases, with 13 bases lying between them. The germline V gene has CDR1 LGHDT and CDR2 YNNKEL (reference sequence). Primed by a sample-barcoded 5' primer and a J-beta primer mix, a second PCR proceeded for about 6 to 11 cycles. TCRdb re-analysed the 5' RACE reads in MiXCR, keeping a single row per CDR3 protein. The sample lists over 1,500,000 distinct CDR3 sequences; about two fifths were seen once. Sequences were obtained from blood. The sequence was collected from a human donor in good health. This chain connects TRBV3-1 to TRBJ2-5; a weak D match, TRBD1 (5 bases). The chain's CDR3 is CASSQLRPGKETQYF. CDR3 nucleotide sequence: TGTGCCAGCAGCCAACTCCGGCCAGGGAAAGAGACCCAGTACTTC.